A selection of T cell receptor beta chains follows, all from one sample in a study of blood T cell repertoires in COVID-19. The repertoire was sequenced with immunoSEQ multiplex PCR; TCRdb's copy has only in-frame clones and lacks some. This table holds about 100,000 clones, more than 65% found once. Sequenced material: peripheral blood. These receptors originate from a man aged 65-85 years with active or convalescent COVID-19. CDR3s include the opening cysteine and the closing phenylalanine or tryptophan. The order of the fields is D gene, clone size, J gene, V gene, CDR3 DNA, CDR3 protein. D genes are given only for firm matches. Only part of the rows carry a size: once, few, many, or a class if the clone is expanded.

d_gene: .
abundance: few
j_gene: TRBJ1-2
v_gene: TRBV7-2
CDR3nt: TGTGCCAGCAGCTTGAGTAGCCAGGCGGGGAGGACGGTCTATGGCTACACCTTC
CDR3aa: CASSLSSQAGRTVYGYTF

d_gene: TRBD1
abundance: .
j_gene: TRBJ1-5
v_gene: TRBV5-6
CDR3nt: TGTGCCAGCAGCTTTTCCCAGGGGGCAAATCAGCCCCAGCATTTT
CDR3aa: CASSFSQGANQPQHF

d_gene: TRBD2
abundance: .
j_gene: TRBJ2-7
v_gene: TRBV3-1/TRBV3-2
CDR3nt: TGTGCCAGCAGCCCCTGGACTAGCGGGAGGCCTGTTGCCTACGAGCAGTACTTC
CDR3aa: CASSPWTSGRPVAYEQYF

d_gene: TRBD2
abundance: .
j_gene: TRBJ2-1
v_gene: TRBV7-2
CDR3nt: TGTGCCAGCAGCTTGAGCGGGGGGGTCTACAATGAGCAGTTCTTC
CDR3aa: CASSLSGGVYNEQFF

d_gene: .
abundance: .
j_gene: TRBJ1-2
v_gene: TRBV7-6
CDR3nt: TGTGCCAGCAGCTTATCCCGGGGGGGAGGCTATGGCTACACCTTC
CDR3aa: CASSLSRGGGYGYTF

d_gene: .
abundance: .
j_gene: TRBJ1-1
v_gene: TRBV27
CDR3nt: TGTGCCAGCAGCCCCGGGAGGGGGAGTATCCGGACTGAAGCTTTCTTT
CDR3aa: CASSPGRGSIRTEAFF

d_gene: TRBD1
abundance: .
j_gene: TRBJ1-1
v_gene: TRBV18
CDR3nt: TGTGCCAGCTCACCACAACAGGGGAGGGAAGCTTTCTTT
CDR3aa: CASSPQQGREAFF

d_gene: TRBD1
abundance: .
j_gene: TRBJ1-1
v_gene: TRBV11-2
CDR3nt: TGTGCCAGCAGCCTCGTCCCGGGACAGGGGGAGGACACTGAAGCTTTCTTT
CDR3aa: CASSLVPGQGEDTEAFF

d_gene: TRBD1
abundance: .
j_gene: TRBJ2-1
v_gene: TRBV27
CDR3nt: TGTGCCAGCAGTTCCCCAGGGGGTTCTTGGTTCTTC
CDR3aa: CASSSPGGSWFF

d_gene: TRBD2
abundance: .
j_gene: TRBJ2-7
v_gene: TRBV6-5
CDR3nt: TGTGCCAGCAGTTCTAGCGGCTACGAGCAGTACTTC
CDR3aa: CASSSSGYEQYF

d_gene: TRBD2
abundance: once
j_gene: TRBJ2-2
v_gene: TRBV9
CDR3nt: TGTGCCAGCAGCGTAGCAGCTAGCGGGCGCGCGAACACCGGGGAGCTGTTTTTT
CDR3aa: CASSVAASGRANTGELFF

d_gene: TRBD1
abundance: few
j_gene: TRBJ2-7
v_gene: TRBV19
CDR3nt: TGTGCCAGTAGTATACTTTTCCCAGGGGGTGATTCCTACGAGCAGTACTTC
CDR3aa: CASSILFPGGDSYEQYF

d_gene: .
abundance: .
j_gene: TRBJ2-7
v_gene: TRBV6-6
CDR3nt: TGTGCCAGCAGTATGCAGACGGGGAGCTACGAGCAGTACTTC
CDR3aa: CASSMQTGSYEQYF

d_gene: TRBD1
abundance: .
j_gene: TRBJ2-2
v_gene: TRBV18
CDR3nt: TGTGCCAGCTCACCACGACAGGGGGAAGCCGGGGAGCTGTTTTTT
CDR3aa: CASSPRQGEAGELFF

d_gene: TRBD2
abundance: .
j_gene: TRBJ2-1
v_gene: TRBV10-3
CDR3nt: TGTGCCATCAACTCGGGACTAGCGGGTTCCTACAATGAGCAGTTCTTC
CDR3aa: CAINSGLAGSYNEQFF

d_gene: .
abundance: .
j_gene: TRBJ2-5
v_gene: TRBV5-4
CDR3nt: TGTGCCAGCAGCTCCTCGACAGCCCCCTTAGGGACCCAGTACTTC
CDR3aa: CASSSSTAPLGTQYF

d_gene: .
abundance: .
j_gene: TRBJ2-7
v_gene: TRBV9
CDR3nt: TGTGCCAGCAGCACTTCCGGCGGGACGGGCTCCTACGAGCAGTACTTC
CDR3aa: CASSTSGGTGSYEQYF

d_gene: .
abundance: .
j_gene: TRBJ2-7
v_gene: TRBV5-8
CDR3nt: TGTGCCAGCAGCTTGGGGGCAGGCACCACCTACGAGCAGTACTTC
CDR3aa: CASSLGAGTTYEQYF

d_gene: TRBD2
abundance: few
j_gene: TRBJ2-3
v_gene: TRBV29-1
CDR3nt: TGCAGCGCCGAACCCCTCACTAGCGGGAGGGGTACAGATACGCAGTATTTT
CDR3aa: CSAEPLTSGRGTDTQYF

d_gene: .
abundance: .
j_gene: TRBJ2-5
v_gene: TRBV6-5
CDR3nt: TGTTCTGGGGCAGGGGTCCTTCAAGAGACCCAGTACTTC
CDR3aa: CSGAGVLQETQYF

d_gene: TRBD1
abundance: .
j_gene: TRBJ2-7
v_gene: TRBV5-1
CDR3nt: TGCGCCAGCAGCTTGGGACAGGGACCCTACGAGCAGTACTTC
CDR3aa: CASSLGQGPYEQYF

d_gene: TRBD1
abundance: .
j_gene: TRBJ1-2
v_gene: TRBV28
CDR3nt: TGTGCCAGCAGTTTATATGGTACAGGGGGTAACTATGGCTACACCTTC
CDR3aa: CASSLYGTGGNYGYTF

d_gene: .
abundance: .
j_gene: TRBJ1-2
v_gene: TRBV28
CDR3nt: TGTGCCAGCAGTTGGGGGGGTTACTATGGCTACACCTTC
CDR3aa: CASSWGGYYGYTF

d_gene: TRBD2
abundance: .
j_gene: TRBJ2-1
v_gene: TRBV19
CDR3nt: TGTGCCAGTAAGAGAGCGGGGGAACCCAATGAGCAGTTCTTC
CDR3aa: CASKRAGEPNEQFF

d_gene: .
abundance: .
j_gene: TRBJ2-7
v_gene: TRBV5-6
CDR3nt: TGTGCCAGCAGCTTGGGCTTGGGGGCCCACGAGCAGTACTTC
CDR3aa: CASSLGLGAHEQYF

d_gene: .
abundance: .
j_gene: TRBJ1-6
v_gene: TRBV6-5
CDR3nt: TGTGCCAGCAGCTATAGGGCCAAGGGGTCACCCCTCCACTTT
CDR3aa: CASSYRAKGSPLHF

d_gene: .
abundance: .
j_gene: TRBJ2-3
v_gene: TRBV6-2/TRBV6-3
CDR3nt: TGTGCCAGCAGCTCCGGGGGCACAGATACGCAGTATTTT
CDR3aa: CASSSGGTDTQYF

d_gene: .
abundance: .
j_gene: TRBJ1-6
v_gene: TRBV7-2
CDR3nt: TGTGCCAGCAGCTTAGATGAAGGGGGTTATTCACCCCTCCACTTT
CDR3aa: CASSLDEGGYSPLHF

d_gene: .
abundance: .
j_gene: TRBJ2-3
v_gene: TRBV28
CDR3nt: TGTGCCAGCAGTTTAGGGTCAGACATGAATACGCAGTATTTT
CDR3aa: CASSLGSDMNTQYF

d_gene: .
abundance: .
j_gene: TRBJ2-2
v_gene: TRBV19
CDR3nt: TGTGCCAGTAGTGGCGGGATGGGTACCGGGGAGCTGTTTTTT
CDR3aa: CASSGGMGTGELFF

d_gene: TRBD1
abundance: .
j_gene: TRBJ1-6
v_gene: TRBV7-2
CDR3nt: TGTGCCAGCAGCGACGGACAGGCATCTTGGAGGTCACCCCTCCACTTT
CDR3aa: CASSDGQASWRSPLHF

d_gene: TRBD1
abundance: many
j_gene: TRBJ2-7
v_gene: TRBV28
CDR3nt: TGTGCCAGCAGGCCACGACAGGGGAGCTACGAGCAGTACTTC
CDR3aa: CASRPRQGSYEQYF

d_gene: .
abundance: .
j_gene: TRBJ1-2
v_gene: TRBV10-3
CDR3nt: TGTGCCATCAGTGGAAACACAGGGTATGGCTACACCTTC
CDR3aa: CAISGNTGYGYTF

d_gene: .
abundance: .
j_gene: TRBJ2-6
v_gene: TRBV28
CDR3nt: TGTGCCAGCAGTTCGTATAGCCTGGGTATTGCATCTGGGGCCAACGTCCTGACTTTC
CDR3aa: CASSSYSLGIASGANVLTF

d_gene: TRBD1
abundance: .
j_gene: TRBJ2-1
v_gene: TRBV6-5
CDR3nt: TGTGCCAGCACCACTACAGGGGAAGAGCAGTTCTTC
CDR3aa: CASTTTGEEQFF

d_gene: .
abundance: .
j_gene: TRBJ1-1
v_gene: TRBV7-3
CDR3nt: TGTGCCAGCAGCTCAGGACTGTCGAACACTGAAGCTTTCTTT
CDR3aa: CASSSGLSNTEAFF

d_gene: TRBD1
abundance: .
j_gene: TRBJ2-2
v_gene: TRBV7-9
CDR3nt: TGTGCCAGCAGCACGGAGGTGACAGGGACCGGGGAGCTGTTTTTT
CDR3aa: CASSTEVTGTGELFF

d_gene: .
abundance: .
j_gene: TRBJ1-5
v_gene: TRBV4-2
CDR3nt: TGTGCCAGCAGCCAAGACCGCAGACAGGACAATCAGCCCCAGCATTTT
CDR3aa: CASSQDRRQDNQPQHF

d_gene: .
abundance: .
j_gene: TRBJ1-2
v_gene: TRBV25-1
CDR3nt: TGTGCCAGCACGGGGGGCGTCTATGGCTACACCTTC
CDR3aa: CASTGGVYGYTF

d_gene: TRBD1
abundance: few
j_gene: TRBJ2-1
v_gene: TRBV5-6
CDR3nt: TGTGCCAGCAGCTTGGTCCCGGGACAGGGAGGTGATGAGCAGTTCTTC
CDR3aa: CASSLVPGQGGDEQFF

d_gene: TRBD2
abundance: .
j_gene: TRBJ2-3
v_gene: TRBV7-2
CDR3nt: TGTGCCAGCAGCTTCGTAAGCGGGAGGAGCACAGATACGCAGTATTTT
CDR3aa: CASSFVSGRSTDTQYF

d_gene: .
abundance: .
j_gene: TRBJ1-4
v_gene: TRBV28
CDR3nt: TGTGCCAGCAGTCCTCGGGTCGGCTCGGAGGAAAAACTGTTTTTT
CDR3aa: CASSPRVGSEEKLFF

d_gene: .
abundance: .
j_gene: TRBJ1-6
v_gene: TRBV30
CDR3nt: TGTGCCTGGAGCCTACAGAGCTCCTATAATTCACCCCTCCACTTT
CDR3aa: CAWSLQSSYNSPLHF

d_gene: TRBD1
abundance: .
j_gene: TRBJ1-5
v_gene: TRBV6-5
CDR3nt: TGTGCCAGCGGACGACAGGGACGACCGCCCCAGCATTTT
CDR3aa: CASGRQGRPPQHF

d_gene: TRBD1
abundance: .
j_gene: TRBJ1-2
v_gene: TRBV27
CDR3nt: TGTGCCAGCAGTTTTTATTCAGCAGGGGGTGAAAGGTATGGCTACACCTTC
CDR3aa: CASSFYSAGGERYGYTF

d_gene: .
abundance: .
j_gene: TRBJ1-6
v_gene: TRBV12-3/TRBV12-4
CDR3nt: TGTGCCAGCAGTCAGGGTGGCCATTCACCCCTCCACTTT
CDR3aa: CASSQGGHSPLHF

d_gene: TRBD2
abundance: .
j_gene: TRBJ2-7
v_gene: TRBV28
CDR3nt: TGTGCCAGCAGTCCCTCCCAAAACCCCCTAGCGGGGGACCCTACCTCGACCTACGAGCAGTACTTC
CDR3aa: CASSPSQNPLAGDPTSTYEQYF

d_gene: TRBD1
abundance: .
j_gene: TRBJ1-4
v_gene: TRBV9
CDR3nt: TGTGCCAGCAGCGCCCGACAGGGCATAAATGAAAAACTGTTTTTT
CDR3aa: CASSARQGINEKLFF

d_gene: .
abundance: .
j_gene: TRBJ2-2
v_gene: TRBV24-1
CDR3nt: TGTGCCACCAGTGATTTGACCATGCCCGAGACCGGGGAGCTGTTTTTT
CDR3aa: CATSDLTMPETGELFF

d_gene: TRBD1
abundance: .
j_gene: TRBJ2-7
v_gene: TRBV2
CDR3nt: TGTGCCAGCTGCCGGGACAGCGACTACGAGCAGTACTTC
CDR3aa: CASCRDSDYEQYF

d_gene: .
abundance: .
j_gene: TRBJ1-5
v_gene: TRBV21-1
CDR3nt: TGTGCCAGCAGCGAATCGGGCCAACAGGGGTATCAGCCCCAGCATTTT
CDR3aa: CASSESGQQGYQPQHF

d_gene: TRBD1
abundance: .
j_gene: TRBJ2-7
v_gene: TRBV5-1
CDR3nt: TGCGCCAGCAGCTTGGGGGACAGGAACGAGCAGTACTTC
CDR3aa: CASSLGDRNEQYF

d_gene: TRBD1
abundance: .
j_gene: TRBJ1-4
v_gene: TRBV7-8
CDR3nt: TGTGCCAGCAGCCAGCACGAGACAGGGGTTGAAAAACTGTTTTTT
CDR3aa: CASSQHETGVEKLFF